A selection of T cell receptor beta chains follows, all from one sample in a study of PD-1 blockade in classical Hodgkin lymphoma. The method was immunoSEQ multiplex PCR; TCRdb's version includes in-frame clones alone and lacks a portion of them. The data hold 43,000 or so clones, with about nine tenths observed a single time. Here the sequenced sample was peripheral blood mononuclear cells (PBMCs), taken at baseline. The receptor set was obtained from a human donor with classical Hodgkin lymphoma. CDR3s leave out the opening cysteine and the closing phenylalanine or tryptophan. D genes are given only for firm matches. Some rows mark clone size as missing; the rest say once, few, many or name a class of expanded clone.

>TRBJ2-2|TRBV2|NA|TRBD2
ASSEVPSGGTGELF
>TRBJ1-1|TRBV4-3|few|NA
ASSQGPGRGTEAF
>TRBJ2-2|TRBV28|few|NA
ASNGAGQGTGELF
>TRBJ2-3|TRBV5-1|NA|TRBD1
ASSLRNARQGAVDTQY
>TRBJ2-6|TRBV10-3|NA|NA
AISVGPRAGANVLT
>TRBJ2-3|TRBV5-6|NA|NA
ASSISDTQY
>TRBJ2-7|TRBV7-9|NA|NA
ASSHGEYEQY
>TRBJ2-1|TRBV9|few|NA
ASSVTDNEQF
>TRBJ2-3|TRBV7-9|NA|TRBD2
ASSLGTSGITSTDTQY
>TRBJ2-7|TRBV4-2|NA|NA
ASSQGWTSYEQY
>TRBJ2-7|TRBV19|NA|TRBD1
ASSPGRDSSYEQY
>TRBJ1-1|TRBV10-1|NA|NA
ASSDGLNTEAF
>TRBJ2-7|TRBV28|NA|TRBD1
ASSRTGSIHEQY
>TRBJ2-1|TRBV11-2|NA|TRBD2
ASRRLAVNEQF
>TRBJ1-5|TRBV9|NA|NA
AGGAPGPVQFYSNQPQH
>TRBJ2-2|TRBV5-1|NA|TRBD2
ASSFAGGTGELF
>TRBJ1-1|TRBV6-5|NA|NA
ASSYRVATEAF
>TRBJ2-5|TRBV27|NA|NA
ATGILPQY
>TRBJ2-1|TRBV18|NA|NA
ASSRVNRVYNEQF
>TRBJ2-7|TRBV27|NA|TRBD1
ASSYSGQGPYEQY
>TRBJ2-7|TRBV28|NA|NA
ASSLRGGKPGEQY
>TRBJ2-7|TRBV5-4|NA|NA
ASSLGGRSYEQY
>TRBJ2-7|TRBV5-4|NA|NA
ASSSWGHKPYEQY
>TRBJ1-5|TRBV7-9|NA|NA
ASGGTTSQPQH
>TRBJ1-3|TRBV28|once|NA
ASSLPGRPSGNTIY
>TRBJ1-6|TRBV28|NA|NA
ASSLWGMGNSPLH
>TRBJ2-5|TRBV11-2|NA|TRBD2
ASSLDLASGSETQY
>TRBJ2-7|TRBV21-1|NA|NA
ASSEGTEDSYEQY
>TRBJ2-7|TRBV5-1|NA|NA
ASSPDGYEQY
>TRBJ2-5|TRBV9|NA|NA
ASNLYGGRETQY
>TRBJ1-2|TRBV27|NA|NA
ASSPQGGVEGYT
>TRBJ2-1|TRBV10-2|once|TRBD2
ASRRRVTSAHSYNEQF
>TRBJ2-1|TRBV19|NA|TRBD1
ASGSGQGFEQF
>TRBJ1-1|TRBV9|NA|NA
ASSAYQGRGTEAF
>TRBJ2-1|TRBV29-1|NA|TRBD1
SVIRDRYNEQF
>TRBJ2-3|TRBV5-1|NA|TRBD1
ASSFPPGQYTDTQY
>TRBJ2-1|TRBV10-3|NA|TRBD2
ACGLAGVGEQF
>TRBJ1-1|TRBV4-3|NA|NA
ASSQDPPGTNTEAF
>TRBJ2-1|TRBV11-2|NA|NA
ASSLDWGGGEQF
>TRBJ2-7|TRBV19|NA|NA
ASSLGAYGTYEQY
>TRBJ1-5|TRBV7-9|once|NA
ASSLGSGVNQPQH
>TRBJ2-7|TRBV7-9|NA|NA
ASSLEPTSYEQY
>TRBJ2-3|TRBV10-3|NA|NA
AISSSGASTDTQY
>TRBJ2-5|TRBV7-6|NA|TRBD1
ASSFPGGETQY
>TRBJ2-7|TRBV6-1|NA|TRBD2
ASSGGTSGLPYEQY
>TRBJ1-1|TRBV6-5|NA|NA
ASSYSGLNTEAF
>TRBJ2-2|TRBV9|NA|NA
ASGLSSRTGELF
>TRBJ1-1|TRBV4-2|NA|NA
ASSHPRDTEAF
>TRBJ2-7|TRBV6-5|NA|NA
ASSYRPNGAYEQY
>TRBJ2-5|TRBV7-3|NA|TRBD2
ASSPFSGGRTQY
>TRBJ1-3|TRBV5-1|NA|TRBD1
ASSLGSGGLTGNTIY
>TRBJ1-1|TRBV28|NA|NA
ASSLMVQGNTEAF
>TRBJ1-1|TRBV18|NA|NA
ASSPTQGGTEAF
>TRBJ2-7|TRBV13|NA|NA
ASSLGASSQRD
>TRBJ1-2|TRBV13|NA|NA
ASSLNDGYT
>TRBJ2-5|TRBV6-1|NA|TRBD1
ASNPSTGGPETQY
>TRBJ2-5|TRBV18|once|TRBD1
ASSPEGQGLGETQY
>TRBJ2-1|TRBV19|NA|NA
ASSMTGSNEQF
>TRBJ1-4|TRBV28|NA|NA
ASRIVWGGIEKLF
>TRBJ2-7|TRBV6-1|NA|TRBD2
AISEPAGEGHSYEQY